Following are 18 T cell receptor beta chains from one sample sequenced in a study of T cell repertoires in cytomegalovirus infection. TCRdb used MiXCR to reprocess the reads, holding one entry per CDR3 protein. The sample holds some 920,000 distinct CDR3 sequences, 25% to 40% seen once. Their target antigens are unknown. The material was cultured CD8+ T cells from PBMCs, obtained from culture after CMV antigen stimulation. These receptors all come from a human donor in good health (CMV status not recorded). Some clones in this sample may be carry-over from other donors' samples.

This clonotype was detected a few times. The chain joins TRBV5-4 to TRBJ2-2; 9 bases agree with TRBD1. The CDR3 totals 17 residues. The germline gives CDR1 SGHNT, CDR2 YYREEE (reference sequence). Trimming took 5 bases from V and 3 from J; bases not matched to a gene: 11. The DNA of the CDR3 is TGTGCCAGCAGTCCCACTCCAAGGACAGGGGACACCGGGGAGCTGTTTTTT. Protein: CASSPTPRTGDTGELFF. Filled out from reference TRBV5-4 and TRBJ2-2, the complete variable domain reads ETGVTQSPTHLIKTRGQQVTLRCSSQSGHNTVSWYQQALGQGPQFIFQYYREEENGRGNFPPRFSGLQFPNYSSELNVNALELDDSALYLCASSPTPRTGDTGELFFGEGSRLTVL.

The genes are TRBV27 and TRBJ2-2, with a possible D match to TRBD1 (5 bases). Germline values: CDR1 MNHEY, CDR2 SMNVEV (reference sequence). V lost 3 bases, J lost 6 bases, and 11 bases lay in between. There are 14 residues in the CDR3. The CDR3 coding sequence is TGTGCCAGCAGTTTGCAGGGATCACCCGGGGAGCTGTTTTTT. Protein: CASSLQGSPGELFF.

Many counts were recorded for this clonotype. The CDR3 DNA reads TGTGCCAGCAGCGCCGTAATTGGGGGAGAGACCCAGTACTTC. Its protein is CASSAVIGGETQYF. V is TRBV7-2 and J is TRBJ2-5, with D perhaps TRBD1 or TRBD2 (5 bases each). The CDR3 sequence is 14 residues long. Trimming cost V 5 bases and J 4 bases, with 14 bases left between them. Germline loops: CDR1 SGHTA, CDR2 FQGNSA.

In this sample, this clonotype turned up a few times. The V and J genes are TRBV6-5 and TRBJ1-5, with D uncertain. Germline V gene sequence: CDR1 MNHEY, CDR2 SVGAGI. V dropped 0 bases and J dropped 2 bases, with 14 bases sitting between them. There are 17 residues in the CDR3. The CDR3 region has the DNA TGTGCCAGCAGTTACTCGATCCCCGAATGGGGCAATCAGCCCCAGCATTTT. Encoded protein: CASSYSIPEWGNQPQHF.

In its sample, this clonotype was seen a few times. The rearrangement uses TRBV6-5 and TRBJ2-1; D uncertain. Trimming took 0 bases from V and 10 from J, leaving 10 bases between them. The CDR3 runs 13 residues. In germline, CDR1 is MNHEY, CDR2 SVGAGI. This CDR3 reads CASSYSIRDEQFF. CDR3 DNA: TGTGCCAGCAGTTACTCGATCCGAGACGAGCAGTTCTTC.

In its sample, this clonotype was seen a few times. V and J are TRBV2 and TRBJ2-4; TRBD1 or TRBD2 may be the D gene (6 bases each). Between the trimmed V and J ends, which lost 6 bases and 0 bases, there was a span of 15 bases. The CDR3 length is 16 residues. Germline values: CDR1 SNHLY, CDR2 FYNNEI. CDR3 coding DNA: TGTGCCAGCAGCCGGGGGACAAGCCTAGCCAAAAACATTCAGTACTTC. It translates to CASSRGTSLAKNIQYF. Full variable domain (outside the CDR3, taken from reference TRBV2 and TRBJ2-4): EPEVTQTPSHQVTQMGQEVILRCVPISNHLYFYWYRQILGQKVEFLVSFYNNEISEKSEIFDDQFSVERPDGSNFTLKIRSTKLEDSAMYFCASSRGTSLAKNIQYFGAGTRLSVL.

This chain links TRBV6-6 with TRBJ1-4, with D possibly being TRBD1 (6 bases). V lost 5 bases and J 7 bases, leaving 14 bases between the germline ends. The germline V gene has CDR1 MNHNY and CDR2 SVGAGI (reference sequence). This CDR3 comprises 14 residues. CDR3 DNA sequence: TGTGCCAGCAGTCCCACCCAGGGGAGTGAAAAACTGTTTTTT. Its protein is CASSPTQGSEKLFF.

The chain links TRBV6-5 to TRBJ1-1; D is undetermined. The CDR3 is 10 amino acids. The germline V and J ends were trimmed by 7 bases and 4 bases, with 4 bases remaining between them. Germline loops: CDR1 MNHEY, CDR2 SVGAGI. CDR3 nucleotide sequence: TGTGCCAGCAACGGCACTGAAGCTTTCTTT. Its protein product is CASNGTEAFF.

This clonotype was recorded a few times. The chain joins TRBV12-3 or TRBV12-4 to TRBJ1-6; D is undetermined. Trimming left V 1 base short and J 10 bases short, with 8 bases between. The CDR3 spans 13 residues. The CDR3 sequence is CASSLGVWSPLHF. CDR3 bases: TGTGCCAGCAGTTTAGGGGTATGGTCACCCCTCCACTTT.

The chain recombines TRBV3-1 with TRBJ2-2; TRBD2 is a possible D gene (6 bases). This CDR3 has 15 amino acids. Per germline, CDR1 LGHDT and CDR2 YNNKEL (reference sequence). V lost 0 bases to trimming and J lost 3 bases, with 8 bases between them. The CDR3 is CASSQDREYTGELFF. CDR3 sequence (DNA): TGTGCCAGCAGCCAAGATCGGGAGTACACCGGGGAGCTGTTTTTT.

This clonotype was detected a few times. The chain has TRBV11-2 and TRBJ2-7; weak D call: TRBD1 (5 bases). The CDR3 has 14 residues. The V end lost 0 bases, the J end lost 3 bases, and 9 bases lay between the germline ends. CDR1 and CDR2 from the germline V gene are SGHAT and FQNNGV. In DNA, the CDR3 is TGTGCCAGCAGCTTAGAACGACAGAACTACGAGCAGTACGTC. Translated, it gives CASSLERQNYEQYV.

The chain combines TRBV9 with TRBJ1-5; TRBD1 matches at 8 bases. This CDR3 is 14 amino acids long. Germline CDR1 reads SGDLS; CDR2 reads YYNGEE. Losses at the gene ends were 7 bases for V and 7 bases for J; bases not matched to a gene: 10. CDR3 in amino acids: CASGQGGSGQPQHF. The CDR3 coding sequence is TGTGCCAGCGGACAGGGAGGTTCCGGACAGCCCCAGCATTTT.

Here the CDR3 DNA reads TGCGCCAGCAGCTTGGAGTCTAGCGGGGGGGATACGCAGTATTTT. Translating it yields CASSLESSGGDTQYF. J is TRBJ2-3 and V is TRBV5-1, with TRBD2 matching 11 bases. The CDR3 runs 15 residues. The ends lost 0 bases at V and 6 bases at J; junction bases unmatched: 3. Germline V gene sequence: CDR1 SGHRS, CDR2 YFSETQ.

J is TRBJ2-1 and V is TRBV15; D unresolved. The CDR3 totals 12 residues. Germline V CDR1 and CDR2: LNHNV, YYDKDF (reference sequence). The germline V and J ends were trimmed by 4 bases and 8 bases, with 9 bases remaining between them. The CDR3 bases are TGTGCCACCAGCACGGAGTTGGATGAGCAGTTCTTC. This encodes CATSTELDEQFF.

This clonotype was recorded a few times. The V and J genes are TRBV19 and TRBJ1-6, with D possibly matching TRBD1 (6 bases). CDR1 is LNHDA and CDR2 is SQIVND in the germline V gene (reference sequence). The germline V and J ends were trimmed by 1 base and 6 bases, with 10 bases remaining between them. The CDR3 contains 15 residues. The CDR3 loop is CASSIVRGLNSPLHF. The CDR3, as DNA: TGTGCCAGTAGTATAGTCAGGGGCCTTAATTCACCCCTCCACTTT.

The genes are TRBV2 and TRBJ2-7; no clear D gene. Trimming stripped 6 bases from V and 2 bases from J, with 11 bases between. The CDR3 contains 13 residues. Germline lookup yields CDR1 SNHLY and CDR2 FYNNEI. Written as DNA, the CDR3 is TGTGCCAGCAGAGCGTTCACCACCTACGAGCAGTACTTC. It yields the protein CASRAFTTYEQYF.

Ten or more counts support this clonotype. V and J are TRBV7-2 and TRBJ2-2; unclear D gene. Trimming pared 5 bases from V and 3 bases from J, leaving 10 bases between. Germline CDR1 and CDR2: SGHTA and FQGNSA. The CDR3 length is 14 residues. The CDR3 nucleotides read TGTGCCAGCAGCGCACGGCCGGACACCGGGGAGCTGTTTTTT. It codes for CASSARPDTGELFF.

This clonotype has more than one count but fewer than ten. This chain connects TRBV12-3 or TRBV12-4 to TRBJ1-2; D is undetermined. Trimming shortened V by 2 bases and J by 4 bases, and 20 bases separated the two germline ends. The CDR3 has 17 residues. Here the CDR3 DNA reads TGTGCCAGCAGTTTATCCGTGGGCTGGGATGGAAGCTATGGCTACACCTTC. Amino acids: CASSLSVGWDGSYGYTF.